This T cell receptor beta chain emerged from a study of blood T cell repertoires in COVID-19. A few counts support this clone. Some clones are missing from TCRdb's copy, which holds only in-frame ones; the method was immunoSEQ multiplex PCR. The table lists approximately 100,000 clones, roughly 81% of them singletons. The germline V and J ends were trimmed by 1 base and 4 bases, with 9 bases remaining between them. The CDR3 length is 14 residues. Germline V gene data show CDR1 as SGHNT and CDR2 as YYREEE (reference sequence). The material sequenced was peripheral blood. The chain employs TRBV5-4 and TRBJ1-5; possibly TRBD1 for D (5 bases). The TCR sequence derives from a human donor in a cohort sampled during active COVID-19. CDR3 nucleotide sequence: TGTGCCAGCAGCTTGATGGGGCAAAATCAGCCCCAGCATTTT. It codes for CASSLMGQNQPQHF. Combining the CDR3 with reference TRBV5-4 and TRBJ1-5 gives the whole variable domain ETGVTQSPTHLIKTRGQQVTLRCSSQSGHNTVSWYQQALGQGPQFIFQYYREEENGRGNFPPRFSGLQFPNYSSELNVNALELDDSALYLCASSLMGQNQPQHFGDGTRLSIL.